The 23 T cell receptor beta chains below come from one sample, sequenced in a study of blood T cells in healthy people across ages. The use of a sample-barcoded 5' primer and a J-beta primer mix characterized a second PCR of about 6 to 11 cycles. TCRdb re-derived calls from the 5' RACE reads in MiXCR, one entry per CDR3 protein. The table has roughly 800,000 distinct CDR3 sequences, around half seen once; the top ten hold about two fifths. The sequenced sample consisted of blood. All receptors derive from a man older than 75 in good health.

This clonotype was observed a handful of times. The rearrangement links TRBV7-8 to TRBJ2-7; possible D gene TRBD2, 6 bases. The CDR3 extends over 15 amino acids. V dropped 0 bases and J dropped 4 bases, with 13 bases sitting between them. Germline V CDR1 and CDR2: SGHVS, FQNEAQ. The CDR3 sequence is CASSLAIQSGYEQYF. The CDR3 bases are TGTGCCAGCAGCTTAGCAATCCAGAGCGGGTACGAGCAGTACTTC.

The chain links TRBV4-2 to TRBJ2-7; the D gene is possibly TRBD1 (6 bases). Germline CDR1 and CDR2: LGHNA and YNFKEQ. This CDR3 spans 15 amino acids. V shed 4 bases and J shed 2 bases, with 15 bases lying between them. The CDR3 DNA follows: TGTGCCAGCAGCCTTGTGGAGGACAGTGCCTACGAGCAGTACTTC. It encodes CASSLVEDSAYEQYF.

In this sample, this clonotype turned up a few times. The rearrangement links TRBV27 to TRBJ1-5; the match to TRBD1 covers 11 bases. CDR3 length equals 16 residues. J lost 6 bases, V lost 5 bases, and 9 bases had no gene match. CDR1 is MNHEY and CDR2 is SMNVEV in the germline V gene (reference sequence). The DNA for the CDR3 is TGTGCCAGCAGTCCGCTGGACAGGGGGCTAGGTCAGCCCCAGCATTTT. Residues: CASSPLDRGLGQPQHF.

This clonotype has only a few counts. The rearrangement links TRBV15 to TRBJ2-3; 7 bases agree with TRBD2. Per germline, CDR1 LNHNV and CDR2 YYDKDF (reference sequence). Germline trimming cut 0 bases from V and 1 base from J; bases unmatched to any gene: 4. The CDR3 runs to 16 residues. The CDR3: CATSRDRAGGTDTQYF. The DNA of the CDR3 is TGTGCCACCAGCAGAGATCGGGCGGGAGGCACAGATACGCAGTATTTT. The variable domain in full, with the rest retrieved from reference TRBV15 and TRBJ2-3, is DAMVIQNPRYQVTQFGKPVTLSCSQTLNHNVMYWYQQKSSQAPKLLFHYYDKDFNNEADTPDNFQSRRPNTSFCFLDIRSPGLGDTAMYLCATSRDRAGGTDTQYFGPGTRLTVL.

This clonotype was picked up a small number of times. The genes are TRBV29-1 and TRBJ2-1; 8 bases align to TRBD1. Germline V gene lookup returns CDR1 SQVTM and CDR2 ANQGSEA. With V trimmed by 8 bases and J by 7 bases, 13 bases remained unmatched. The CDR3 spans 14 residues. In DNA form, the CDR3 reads TGCAGCTTTCTACACGGGACAGGCCCGAATGAGCAGTTCTTC. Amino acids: CSFLHGTGPNEQFF.

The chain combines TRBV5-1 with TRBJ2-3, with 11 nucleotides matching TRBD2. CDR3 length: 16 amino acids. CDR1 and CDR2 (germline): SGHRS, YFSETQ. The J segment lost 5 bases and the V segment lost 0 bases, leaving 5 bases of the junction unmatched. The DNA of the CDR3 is TGCGCCAGCAGCTTGGAACTAGCGGGAGCGAGAGATACGCAGTATTTT. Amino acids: CASSLELAGARDTQYF.

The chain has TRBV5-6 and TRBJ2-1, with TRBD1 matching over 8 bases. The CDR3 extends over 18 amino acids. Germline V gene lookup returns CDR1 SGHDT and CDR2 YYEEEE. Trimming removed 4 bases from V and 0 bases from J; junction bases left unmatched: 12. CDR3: CASSGRDRRRGSYNEQFF. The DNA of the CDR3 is TGTGCCAGCAGCGGCCGGGACAGGCGCCGGGGCTCCTACAATGAGCAGTTCTTC.

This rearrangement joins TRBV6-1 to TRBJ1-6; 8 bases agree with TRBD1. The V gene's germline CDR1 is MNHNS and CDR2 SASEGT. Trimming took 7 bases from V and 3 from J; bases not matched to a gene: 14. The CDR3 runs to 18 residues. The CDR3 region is CASTRNDRGDYYNSPLHF. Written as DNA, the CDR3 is TGTGCCAGCACCCGCAATGACAGGGGAGATTACTATAATTCACCCCTCCACTTT.

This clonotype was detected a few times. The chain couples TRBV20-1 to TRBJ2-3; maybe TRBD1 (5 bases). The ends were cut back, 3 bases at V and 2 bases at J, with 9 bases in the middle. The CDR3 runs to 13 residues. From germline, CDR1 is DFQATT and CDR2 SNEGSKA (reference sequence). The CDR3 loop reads CSASQGSTDTQYF. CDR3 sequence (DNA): TGCAGTGCTAGCCAGGGATCCACAGATACGCAGTATTTT.

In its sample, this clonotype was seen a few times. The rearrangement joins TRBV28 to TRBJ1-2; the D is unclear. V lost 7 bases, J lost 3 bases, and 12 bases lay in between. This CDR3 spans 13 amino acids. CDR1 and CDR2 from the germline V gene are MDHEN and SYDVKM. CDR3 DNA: TGTGCCAGCATCCCCGGGCAGTACTATGGCTACACCTTC. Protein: CASIPGQYYGYTF.

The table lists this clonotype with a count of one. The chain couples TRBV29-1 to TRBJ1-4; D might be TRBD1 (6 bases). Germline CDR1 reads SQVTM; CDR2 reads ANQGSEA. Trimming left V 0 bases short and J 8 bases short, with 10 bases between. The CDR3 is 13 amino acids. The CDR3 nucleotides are TGCAGCGTTGAAGACAGGGGTAACGAAAAACTGTTTTTT. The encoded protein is CSVEDRGNEKLFF.

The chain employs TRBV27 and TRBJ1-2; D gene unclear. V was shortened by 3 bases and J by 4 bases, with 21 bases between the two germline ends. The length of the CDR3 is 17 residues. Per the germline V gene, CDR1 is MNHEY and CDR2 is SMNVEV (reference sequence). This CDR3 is CASSFRADQVFGYGYTF. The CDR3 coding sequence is TGTGCCAGCAGTTTCCGCGCTGACCAGGTATTCGGCTATGGCTACACCTTC.

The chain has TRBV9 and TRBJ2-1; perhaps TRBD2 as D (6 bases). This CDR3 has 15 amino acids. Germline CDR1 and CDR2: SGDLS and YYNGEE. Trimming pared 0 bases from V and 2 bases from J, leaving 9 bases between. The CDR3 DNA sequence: TGTGCCAGCAGCGTAGGGGACTCCGCCTACAATGAGCAGTTCTTC. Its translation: CASSVGDSAYNEQFF.

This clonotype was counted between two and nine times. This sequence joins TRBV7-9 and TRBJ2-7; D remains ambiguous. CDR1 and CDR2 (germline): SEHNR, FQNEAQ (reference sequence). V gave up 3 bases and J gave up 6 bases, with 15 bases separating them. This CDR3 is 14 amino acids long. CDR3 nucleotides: TGTGCCAGCAGCTTGGCCGGGTTGATGGTCGAGCAGTACTTC. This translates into CASSLAGLMVEQYF.

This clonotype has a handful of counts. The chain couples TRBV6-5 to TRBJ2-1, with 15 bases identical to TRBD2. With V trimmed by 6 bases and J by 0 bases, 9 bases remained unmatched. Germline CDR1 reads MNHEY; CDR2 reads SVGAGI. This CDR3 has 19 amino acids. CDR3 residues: CASSYTPGLAGGSYNEQFF. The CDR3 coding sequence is TGTGCCAGCAGCTACACCCCGGGACTAGCGGGAGGCTCCTACAATGAGCAGTTCTTC.

CDR3: CASSLTSGSLGEQFF. CDR3 DNA: TGCGCCAGCAGCCTTACTAGCGGGAGTCTAGGTGAGCAGTTCTTC. The V and J genes are TRBV5-1 and TRBJ2-1, with TRBD2 identical over 11 bases. This CDR3 is 15 amino acids long. Germline lookup yields CDR1 SGHRS and CDR2 YFSETQ. V lost 4 bases to trimming and J lost 9 bases; unmatched junction nucleotides: 9.

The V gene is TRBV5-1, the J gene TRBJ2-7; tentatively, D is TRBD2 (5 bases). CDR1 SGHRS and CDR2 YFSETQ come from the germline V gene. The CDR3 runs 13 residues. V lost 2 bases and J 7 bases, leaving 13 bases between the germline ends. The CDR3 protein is CASSFGELGEQYF. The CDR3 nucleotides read TGCGCCAGCAGCTTCGGGGAACTGGGAGAGCAGTACTTC.

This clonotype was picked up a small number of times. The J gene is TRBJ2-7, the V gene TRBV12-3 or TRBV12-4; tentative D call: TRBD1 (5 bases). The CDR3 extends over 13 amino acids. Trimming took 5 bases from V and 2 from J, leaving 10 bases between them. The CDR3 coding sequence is TGTGCCAGCAGTGGGGCGGCCACCTACGAGCAGTACTTC. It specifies CASSGAATYEQYF.

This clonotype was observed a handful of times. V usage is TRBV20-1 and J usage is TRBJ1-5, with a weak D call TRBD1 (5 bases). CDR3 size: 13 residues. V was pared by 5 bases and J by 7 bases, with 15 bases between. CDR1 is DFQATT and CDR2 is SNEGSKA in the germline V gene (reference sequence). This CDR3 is CSASQGVRQPQHF. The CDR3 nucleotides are TGCAGTGCTTCCCAGGGAGTGCGGCAGCCCCAGCATTTT.

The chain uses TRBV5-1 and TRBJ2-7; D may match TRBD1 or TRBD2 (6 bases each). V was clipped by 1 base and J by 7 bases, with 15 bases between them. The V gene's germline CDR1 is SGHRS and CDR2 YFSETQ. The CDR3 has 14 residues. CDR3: CASSLLGGRGEQYF. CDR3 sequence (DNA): TGCGCCAGCAGCTTGCTGGGGGGCCGTGGGGAGCAGTACTTC.

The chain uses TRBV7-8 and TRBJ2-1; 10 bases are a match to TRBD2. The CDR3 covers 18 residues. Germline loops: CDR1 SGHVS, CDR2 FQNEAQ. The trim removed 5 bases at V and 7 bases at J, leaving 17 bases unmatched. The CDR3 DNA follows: TGTGCCAGCAGCCGTTGGCGGGAGGCTAGCGGGGGACTTAATGAGCAGTTCTTC. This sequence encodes CASSRWREASGGLNEQFF.

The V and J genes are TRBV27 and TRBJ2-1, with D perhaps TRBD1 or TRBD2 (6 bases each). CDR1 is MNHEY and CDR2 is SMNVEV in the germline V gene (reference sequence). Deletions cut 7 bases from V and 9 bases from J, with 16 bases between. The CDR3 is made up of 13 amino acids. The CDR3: CASIKSGAGEQFF. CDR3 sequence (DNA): TGTGCCAGCATAAAGTCGGGGGCTGGTGAGCAGTTCTTC.

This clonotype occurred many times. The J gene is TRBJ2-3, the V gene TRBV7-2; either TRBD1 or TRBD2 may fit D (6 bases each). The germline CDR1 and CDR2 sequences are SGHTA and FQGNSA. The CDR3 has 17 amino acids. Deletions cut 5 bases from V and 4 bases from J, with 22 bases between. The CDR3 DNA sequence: TGTGCCAGCAGCGCTTTTGGGGGGCCCACAAATCCAGATACGCAGTATTTT. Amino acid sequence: CASSAFGGPTNPDTQYF.